This record covers a single T cell receptor (beta chain). This specimen comes from a study of blood T cells in healthy people across ages. A second about 7 to 12 cycle PCR used barcoded and J-beta primers. Using its own MiXCR run on the 5' RACE reads, TCRdb lists one record per CDR3 protein. Of about 1.5 million distinct CDR3 sequences in the sample, less than 45% were seen once. The ends lost 5 bases at V and 11 bases at J; junction bases unmatched: 6. This CDR3 comprises 12 residues. Germline V gene data show CDR1 as SEHNR and CDR2 as FQNEAQ (reference sequence). The gene calls are TRBV7-9 and TRBJ2-1, with 7 nucleotides matching TRBD1. Material: blood. This clonotype was obtained from a woman under 30 in good health. CDR3 loop: CASSPGTAQQFF. In nucleotides, the CDR3 is TGTGCCAGCAGCCCAGGGACAGCCCAGCAGTTCTTC.